These 11 T cell receptor beta chains were all obtained from the same sample, sequenced in a study of control samples from healthy donors and cancer patients (dated by TCRdb to about 2020). Library preparation employed the immunoSEQ multiplex PCR assay. Not all clones reach the TCRdb copy of this immuneACCESS table, which keeps in-frame sequences only. Checked studies attribute under half of the gap to unresolved V genes and leave the rest unexplained. A total of 100,000 to 150,000 clones appear in this sample, approximately 92% of them only once. The ten largest clones capture roughly 2.1% of the sample. What was sequenced was blood. The receptor source for this set is a woman aged 50 to 65 in good health.

The J gene is TRBJ2-1, the V gene TRBV9; D is ambiguous. This CDR3 has 13 residues. Trimming pared 0 bases from V and 7 bases from J, leaving 8 bases between. The germline V gene encodes CDR1 SGDLS and CDR2 YYNGEE. This CDR3 is CASSVGVGNEQFF. The CDR3 region has the DNA TGTGCCAGCAGCGTAGGGGTGGGAAATGAGCAGTTCTTC. Complete variable domain (other parts from reference TRBV9 and TRBJ2-1): DSGVTQTPKHLITATGQRVTLRCSPRSGDLSVYWYQQSLDQGLQFLIQYYNGEERAKGNILERFSAQQFPDLHSELNLSSLELGDSALYFCASSVGVGNEQFFGPGTRLTVL.

The chain links TRBV6-5 to TRBJ1-4; 7 bases line up with TRBD1. Per the germline V gene, CDR1 is MNHEY and CDR2 is SVGAGI. The CDR3 totals 15 residues. J gave up 0 bases and V 6 bases, and 4 bases lay outside the gene matches. The CDR3 DNA reads TGTGCCAGCAGAAATGGACAGGCAACTAATGAAAAACTGTTTTTT. This sequence encodes CASRNGQATNEKLFF.

The chain employs TRBV9 and TRBJ1-3; D gene ambiguous. Germline assignment: CDR1 SGDLS and CDR2 YYNGEE. The CDR3 spans 15 residues. Trimming took off 0 bases at V and 0 bases at J, with 7 bases between the two ends. Written as DNA, the CDR3 is TGTGCCAGCAGCGTAGGGGGTTTCTCTGGAAACACCATATATTTT. This encodes CASSVGGFSGNTIYF.

The chain uses TRBV19 and TRBJ1-2; D not resolved. This CDR3 is built from 12 residues. Germline V gene lookup returns CDR1 LNHDA and CDR2 SQIVND (reference sequence). V lost 5 bases to trimming and J lost 8 bases, with 12 bases between them. The CDR3 spells CASSLVARGYTF. As DNA, the CDR3 is TGTGCCAGTAGTTTAGTCGCTCGAGGCTACACCTTC. Supplemented by reference TRBV19 and TRBJ1-2, the full variable domain reads DGGITQSPKYLFRKEGQNVTLSCEQNLNHDAMYWYRQDPGQGLRLIYYSQIVNDFQKGDIAEGYSVSREKKESFPLTVTSAQKNPTAFYLCASSLVARGYTFGSGTRLTVV.

V is TRBV28 and J is TRBJ2-1, with 11 nucleotides matching TRBD1. There are 15 residues in the CDR3. Germline V lookup: CDR1 MDHEN, CDR2 SYDVKM. J lost 9 bases, V lost 2 bases, and 6 bases had no gene match. The CDR3 DNA is TGTGCCAGCAGTTTAGGCGGACAGGGGGCGGTTGAGCAGTTCTTC. Its protein is CASSLGGQGAVEQFF.

The chain is built from TRBV5-1 and TRBJ1-4; a weak D match, TRBD1 (5 bases). Germline CDR1 reads SGHRS; CDR2 reads YFSETQ. V lost 1 base and J lost 5, with 12 bases in between. This CDR3 is 15 amino acids long. This CDR3 reads CASSLSGLMNEKLFF. The CDR3 DNA follows: TGCGCCAGCAGCTTGTCAGGGTTGATGAATGAAAAACTGTTTTTT.

The gene calls are TRBV6-5 and TRBJ2-2; 7 bases map to TRBD1. Germline V lookup: CDR1 MNHEY, CDR2 SVGAGI. The CDR3 is 16 amino acids. After removal of 0 bases from V and 2 bases from J, the junction contained 3 bases not matched to a gene. The CDR3 nucleotides read TGTGCCAGCAGTTACTCAGGGACAGCTAACACCGGGGAGCTGTTTTTT. This sequence encodes CASSYSGTANTGELFF.

This chain links TRBV19 with TRBJ2-1, with a possible D match to TRBD2 (5 bases). Germline V gene lookup returns CDR1 LNHDA and CDR2 SQIVND (reference sequence). Trimming removed 4 bases from V and 7 bases from J, with 14 bases in between. The CDR3 is 14 amino acids. The CDR3 DNA follows: TGTGCCAGTAGTACGAGGGCCGGTGGGAATGAGCAGTTCTTC. Its protein product is CASSTRAGGNEQFF. Full variable domain (remainder filled in from reference TRBV19 and TRBJ2-1): DGGITQSPKYLFRKEGQNVTLSCEQNLNHDAMYWYRQDPGQGLRLIYYSQIVNDFQKGDIAEGYSVSREKKESFPLTVTSAQKNPTAFYLCASSTRAGGNEQFFGPGTRLTVL.

As concerns this clone: An end of the junction differs from the germline gene, which may be a read error. V gene TRBV7-9 combines with J gene TRBJ1-2; D might be TRBD1 (5 bases). Germline assignment: CDR1 SEHNR and CDR2 FQNEAQ (reference sequence). The CDR3 spans 14 residues. CDR3 region: CASSLAATADGCTF. In DNA, the CDR3 is TGTGCCAGCAGCTTAGCTGCGACAGCCGATGGCTGCACCTTC. Complete variable domain (other parts from reference TRBV7-9 and TRBJ1-2): DTGVSQNPRHKITKRGQNVTFRCDPISEHNRLYWYRQTLGQGPEFLTYFQNEAQLEKSRLLSDRFSAERPKGSFSTLEIQRTEQGDSAMYLCASSLAATADGCTFGSGTRLTVV.

The chain joins TRBV7-8 to TRBJ2-5; 9 bases are shared with TRBD2. With V trimmed by 4 bases and J by 5 bases, 5 bases remained unmatched. CDR3 size: 14 residues. Germline V gives CDR1 SGHVS, CDR2 FQNEAQ. In nucleotides, the CDR3 is TGTGCCAGCAGCTCCGCGGGGGGGCCGGAGACCCAGTACTTC. Its protein is CASSSAGGPETQYF.

The chain recombines TRBV7-9 with TRBJ1-2; 7 bases are a match to TRBD1. Losses at the gene ends were 4 bases for V and 8 bases for J; bases not matched to a gene: 16. Germline CDR1 reads SEHNR; CDR2 reads FQNEAQ (reference sequence). The CDR3 loop spans 16 amino acids. CDR3 nucleotides: TGTGCCAGCAGCTCCCACCTAAACGACAGGGAGCACGGCTACACCTTC. It translates to CASSSHLNDREHGYTF. Supplemented by reference TRBV7-9 and TRBJ1-2, the full variable domain reads DTGVSQNPRHKITKRGQNVTFRCDPISEHNRLYWYRQTLGQGPEFLTYFQNEAQLEKSRLLSDRFSAERPKGSFSTLEIQRTEQGDSAMYLCASSSHLNDREHGYTFGSGTRLTVV.